Detailed here is one T cell receptor (beta chain). What it binds is unknown. These data originate in a study of blood T cells in healthy people across ages. Study-level results: In older individuals, TCR beta diversity per million T cells was lower, falling roughly linearly with age. Changes in expanded clonotypes were possibly confounded, as the CMV status of donors was unknown. Samples with more naive T cells showed higher observed beta diversity.

It was with a sample-barcoded 5' primer and a J-beta primer mix that a second PCR of about 6 to 12 cycles was run. From the 5' RACE reads, TCRdb called clonotypes with MiXCR, one entry per CDR3 protein. The sample records roughly 1,100,000 distinct CDR3 sequences, about 23% being singletons. V was clipped by 3 bases and J by 3 bases, with 18 bases between them. Looked up from germline, CDR1 is DFQATT and CDR2 is SNEGSKA (reference sequence). There are 15 residues in the CDR3. Peripheral blood was drawn, approximately 9.4 milliliters per donor. This same sample was also part of a study on T cells of mothers and their children.

Sequenced: blood. The rearrangement joins TRBV20-1 to TRBJ2-7; D is perhaps TRBD1 or TRBD2 (5 bases each). The TCR was taken from a girl aged 2 to 10 in good health. The CDR3 spells CSARDPGLADYEQYF. DNA for the CDR3: TGCAGTGCTAGGGACCCGGGGCTAGCCGACTACGAGCAGTACTTC.